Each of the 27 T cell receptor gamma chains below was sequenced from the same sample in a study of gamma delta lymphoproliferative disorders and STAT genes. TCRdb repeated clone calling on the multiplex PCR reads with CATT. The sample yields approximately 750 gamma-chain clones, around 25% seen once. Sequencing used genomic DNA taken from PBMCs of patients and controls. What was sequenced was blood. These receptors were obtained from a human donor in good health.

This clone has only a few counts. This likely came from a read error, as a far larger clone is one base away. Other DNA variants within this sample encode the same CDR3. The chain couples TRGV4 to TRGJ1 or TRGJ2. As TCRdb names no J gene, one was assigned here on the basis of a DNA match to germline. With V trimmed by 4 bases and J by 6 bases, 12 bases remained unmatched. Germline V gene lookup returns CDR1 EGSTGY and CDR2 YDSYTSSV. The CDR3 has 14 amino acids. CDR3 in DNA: TGTGCCACCTGGGACGGGCCGAGACTTTATAAGAAACTCTTT. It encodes CATWDGPRLYKKLF.

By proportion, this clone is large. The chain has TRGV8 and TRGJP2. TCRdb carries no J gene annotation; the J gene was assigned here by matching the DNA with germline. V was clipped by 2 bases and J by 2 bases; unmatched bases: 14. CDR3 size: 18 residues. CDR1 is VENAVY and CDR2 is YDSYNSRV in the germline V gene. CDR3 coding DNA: TGTGCCACCTGGGATACTCGCCTGACTCCGAGTAGTGATTGGATCAAGACGTTT. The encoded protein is CATWDTRLTPSSDWIKTF.

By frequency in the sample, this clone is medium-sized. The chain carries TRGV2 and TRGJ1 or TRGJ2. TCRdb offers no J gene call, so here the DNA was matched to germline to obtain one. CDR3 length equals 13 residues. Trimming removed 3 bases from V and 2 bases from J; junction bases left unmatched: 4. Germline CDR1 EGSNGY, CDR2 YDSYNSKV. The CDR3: CATWDSYYYKKLF. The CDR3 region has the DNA TGTGCCACCTGGGACAGCTATTATTATAAGAAACTCTTT.

CDR3: CATWDRPTGWFKIF. CDR3 nucleotide sequence: TGTGCCACCTGGGATAGGCCCACTGGTTGGTTCAAGATATTT. This chain links TRGV8 with TRGJP1. In the absence of a J gene in TCRdb, the DNA was matched to germline to assign it here. V shed 0 bases and J 3 bases; nucleotides not matched to a gene: 1. The CDR3 is 14 amino acids. Germline CDR1 is VENAVY and CDR2 is YDSYNSRV.

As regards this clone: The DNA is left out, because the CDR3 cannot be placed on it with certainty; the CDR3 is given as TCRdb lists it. This CDR3 is CAILLKMTLESITVPPGMPYYYKKLF. The J segment was not called; the V segment is TRGV4. The CDR3 is 26 residues long, ends included. CDR1 is EGSTGY and CDR2 is YDSYTSSV in the germline V gene.

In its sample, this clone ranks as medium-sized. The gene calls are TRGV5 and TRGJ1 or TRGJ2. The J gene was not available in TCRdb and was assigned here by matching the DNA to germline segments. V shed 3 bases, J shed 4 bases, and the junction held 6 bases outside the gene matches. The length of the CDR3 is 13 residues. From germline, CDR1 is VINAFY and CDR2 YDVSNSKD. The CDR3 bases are TGTGCCACCTGGGACTTCGTGTATTATAAGAAACTCTTT. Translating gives CATWDFVYYKKLF.

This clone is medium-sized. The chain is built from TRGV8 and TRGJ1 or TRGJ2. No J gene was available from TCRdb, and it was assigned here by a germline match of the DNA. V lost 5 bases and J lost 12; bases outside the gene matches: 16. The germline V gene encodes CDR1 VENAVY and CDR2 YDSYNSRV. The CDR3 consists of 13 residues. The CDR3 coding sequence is TGTGCCACCTGGGCTAGTCATAATCACGTGAAACTCTTT. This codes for CATWASHNHVKLF.

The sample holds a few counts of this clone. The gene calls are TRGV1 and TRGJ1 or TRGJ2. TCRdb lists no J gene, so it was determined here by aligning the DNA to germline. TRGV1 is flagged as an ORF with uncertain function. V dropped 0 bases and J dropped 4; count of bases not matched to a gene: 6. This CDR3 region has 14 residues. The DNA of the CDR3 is TGTGCCACCTGGGACAGGCGCGGGTATTATAAGAAACTCTTT. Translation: CATWDRRGYYKKLF.

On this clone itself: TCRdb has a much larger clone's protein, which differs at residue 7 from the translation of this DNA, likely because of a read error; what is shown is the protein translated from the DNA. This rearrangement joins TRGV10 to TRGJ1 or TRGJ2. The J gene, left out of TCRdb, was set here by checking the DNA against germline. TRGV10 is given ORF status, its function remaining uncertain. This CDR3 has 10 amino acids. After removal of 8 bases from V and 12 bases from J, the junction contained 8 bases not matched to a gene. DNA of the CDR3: TGTGCTGCGTGGGACTGCAGGAAACTCTTT. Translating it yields CAAWDCRKLF.

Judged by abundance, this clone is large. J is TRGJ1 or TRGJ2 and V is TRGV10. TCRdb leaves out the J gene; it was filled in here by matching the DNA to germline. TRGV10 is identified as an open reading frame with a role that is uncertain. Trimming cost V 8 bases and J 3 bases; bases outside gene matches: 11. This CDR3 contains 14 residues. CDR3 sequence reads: CAAWDFIRYYKKLF. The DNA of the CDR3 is TGTGCTGCGTGGGATTTCATCCGTTATTATAAGAAACTCTTT.

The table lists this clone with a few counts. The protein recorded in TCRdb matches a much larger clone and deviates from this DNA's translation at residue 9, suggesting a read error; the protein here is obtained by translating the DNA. CDR3 protein: CAAWDYYKNLF. CDR3 bases: TGTGCTGCGTGGGATTATTATAAGAACCTCTTT. The V gene is given as TRGV10, and no J gene call is available. TRGV10 falls under the ORF class, with uncertain function. The CDR3 loop spans 11 amino acids.

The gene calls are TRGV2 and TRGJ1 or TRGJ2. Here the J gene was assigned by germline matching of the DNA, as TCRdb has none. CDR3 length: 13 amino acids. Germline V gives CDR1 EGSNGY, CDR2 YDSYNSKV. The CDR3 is CAPGTADNYKKLF. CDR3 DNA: TGTGCACCTGGGACGGCGGATAACTATAAGAAACTCTTT.

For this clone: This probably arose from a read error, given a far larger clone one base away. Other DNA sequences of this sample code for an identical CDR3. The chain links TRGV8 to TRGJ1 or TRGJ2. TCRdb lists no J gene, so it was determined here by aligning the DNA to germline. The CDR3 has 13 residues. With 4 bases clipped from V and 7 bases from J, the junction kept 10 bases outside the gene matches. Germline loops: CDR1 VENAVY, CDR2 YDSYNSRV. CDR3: CATWEKGYYKKLF. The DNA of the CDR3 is TGTGCCACCTGGGAAAAGGGGTACTATAAGAAACTCTTT.

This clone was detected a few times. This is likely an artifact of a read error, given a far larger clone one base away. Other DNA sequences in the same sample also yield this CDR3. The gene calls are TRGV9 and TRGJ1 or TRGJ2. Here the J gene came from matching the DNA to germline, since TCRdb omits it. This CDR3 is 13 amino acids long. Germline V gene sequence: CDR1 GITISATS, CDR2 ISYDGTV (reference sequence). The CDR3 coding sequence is TGTGCCCTGTGGGAGGGGAATTATTATAAGAAACTCTTT. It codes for CALWEGNYYKKLF.

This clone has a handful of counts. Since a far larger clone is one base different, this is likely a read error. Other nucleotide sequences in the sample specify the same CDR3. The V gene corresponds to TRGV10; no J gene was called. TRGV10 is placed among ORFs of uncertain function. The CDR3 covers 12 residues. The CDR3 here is CAAWDVYYKKLF. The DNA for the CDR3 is TGTGCTGCGTGGGACGTTTATTATAAAAAACTCTTT.

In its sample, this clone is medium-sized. The CDR3 DNA reads TGTGCCACCTGGGGTTACACTGGTTGGTTCAAGATATTT. Translated, it gives CATWGYTGWFKIF. This chain links TRGV5 with TRGJP1. No J gene is reported in TCRdb; it was inferred here by comparing the DNA with germline. The CDR3 extends over 13 amino acids. Germline values: CDR1 VINAFY, CDR2 YDVSNSKD. The J segment lost 4 bases and the V segment lost 5 bases, leaving 4 bases of the junction unmatched.

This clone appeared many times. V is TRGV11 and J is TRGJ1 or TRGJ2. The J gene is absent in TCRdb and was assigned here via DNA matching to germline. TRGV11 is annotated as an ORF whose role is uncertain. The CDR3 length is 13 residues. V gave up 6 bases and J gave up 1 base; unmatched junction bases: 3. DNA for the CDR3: TGTGCCTGCTGGATTCCCAATTATTATAAGAAACTCTTT. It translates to CACWIPNYYKKLF.

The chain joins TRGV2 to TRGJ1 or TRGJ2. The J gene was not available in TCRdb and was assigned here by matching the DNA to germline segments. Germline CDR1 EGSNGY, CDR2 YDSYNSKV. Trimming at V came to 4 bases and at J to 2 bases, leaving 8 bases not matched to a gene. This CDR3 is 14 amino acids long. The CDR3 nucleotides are TGTGCCACCTGGGAAACGAGGGATTATTATAAGAAACTCTTT. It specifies CATWETRDYYKKLF.

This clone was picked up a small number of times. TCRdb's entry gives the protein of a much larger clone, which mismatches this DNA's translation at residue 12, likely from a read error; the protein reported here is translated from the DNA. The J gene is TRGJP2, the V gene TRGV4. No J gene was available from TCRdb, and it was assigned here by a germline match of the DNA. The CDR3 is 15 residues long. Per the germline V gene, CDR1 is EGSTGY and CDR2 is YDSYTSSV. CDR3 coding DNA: TGTGCCACCTGGGATGGGAGCAGTAGTGATTGGAACAAGACGTTT. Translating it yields CATWDGSSSDWNKTF.

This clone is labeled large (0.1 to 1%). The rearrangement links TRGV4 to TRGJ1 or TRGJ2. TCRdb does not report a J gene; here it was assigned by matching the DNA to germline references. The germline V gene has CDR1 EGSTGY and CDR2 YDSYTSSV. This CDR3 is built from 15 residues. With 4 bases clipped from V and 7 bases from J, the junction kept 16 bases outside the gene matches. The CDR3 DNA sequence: TGTGCCACCTGGGACGGGCAGGGCGACCCGTATAAGAAACTCTTT. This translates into CATWDGQGDPYKKLF.

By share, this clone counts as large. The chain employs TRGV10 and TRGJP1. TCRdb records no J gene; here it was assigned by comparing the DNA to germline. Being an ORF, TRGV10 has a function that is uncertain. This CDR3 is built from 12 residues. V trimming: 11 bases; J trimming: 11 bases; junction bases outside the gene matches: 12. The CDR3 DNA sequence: TGTGCTGCGCGGACGAGAAGGTGGTTCAAGATATTT. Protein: CAARTRRWFKIF.

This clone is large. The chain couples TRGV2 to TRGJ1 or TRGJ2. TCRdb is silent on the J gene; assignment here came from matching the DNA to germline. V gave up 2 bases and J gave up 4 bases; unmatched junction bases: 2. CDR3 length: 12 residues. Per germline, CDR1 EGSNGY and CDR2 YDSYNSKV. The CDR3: CATWDEYYKKLF. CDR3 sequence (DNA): TGTGCCACCTGGGACGAGTATTATAAGAAACTCTTT.

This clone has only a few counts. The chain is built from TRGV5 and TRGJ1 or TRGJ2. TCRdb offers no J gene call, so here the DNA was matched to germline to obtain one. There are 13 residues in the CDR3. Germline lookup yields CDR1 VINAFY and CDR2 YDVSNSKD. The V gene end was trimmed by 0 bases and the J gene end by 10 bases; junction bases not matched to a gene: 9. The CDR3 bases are TGTGCCACCTGGGACAGGTCCTCAATCAAGAAACTCTTT. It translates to CATWDRSSIKKLF.

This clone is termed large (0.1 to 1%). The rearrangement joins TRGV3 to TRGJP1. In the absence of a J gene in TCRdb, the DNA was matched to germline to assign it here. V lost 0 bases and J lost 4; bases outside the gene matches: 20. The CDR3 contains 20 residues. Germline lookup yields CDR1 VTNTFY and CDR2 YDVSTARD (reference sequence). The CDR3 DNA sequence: TGTGCCACCTGGGACAGGCCAAGAACTGCCCAGCTGAACACTGGTTGGTTCAAGATATTT. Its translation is CATWDRPRTAQLNTGWFKIF.

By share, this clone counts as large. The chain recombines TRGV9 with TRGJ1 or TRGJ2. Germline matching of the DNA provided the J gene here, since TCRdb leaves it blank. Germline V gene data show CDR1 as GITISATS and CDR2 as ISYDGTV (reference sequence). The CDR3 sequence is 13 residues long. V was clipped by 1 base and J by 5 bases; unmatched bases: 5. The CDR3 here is CALWEVSHYKKLF. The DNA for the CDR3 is TGTGCCTTGTGGGAGGTAAGTCATTATAAGAAACTCTTT.

The CDR3: CAFPYPPYYKKLF. CDR3 nucleotide sequence: TGTGCCTTCCCCTACCCCCCTTACTATAAGAAACTCTTT. This chain links TRGV9 with TRGJ1 or TRGJ2. Here the J gene came from matching the DNA to germline, since TCRdb omits it. Germline CDR1 and CDR2: GITISATS and ISYDGTV (reference sequence). V shed 10 bases and J 7 bases; nucleotides not matched to a gene: 16. The CDR3 is 13 residues long.

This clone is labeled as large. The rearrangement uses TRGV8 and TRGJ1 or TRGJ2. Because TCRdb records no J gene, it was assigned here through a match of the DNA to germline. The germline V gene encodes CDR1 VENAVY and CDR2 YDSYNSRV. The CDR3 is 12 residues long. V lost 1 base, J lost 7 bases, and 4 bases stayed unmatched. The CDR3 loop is CATWDSDYKKLF. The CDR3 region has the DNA TGTGCCACCTGGGATAGTGACTATAAGAAACTCTTT.